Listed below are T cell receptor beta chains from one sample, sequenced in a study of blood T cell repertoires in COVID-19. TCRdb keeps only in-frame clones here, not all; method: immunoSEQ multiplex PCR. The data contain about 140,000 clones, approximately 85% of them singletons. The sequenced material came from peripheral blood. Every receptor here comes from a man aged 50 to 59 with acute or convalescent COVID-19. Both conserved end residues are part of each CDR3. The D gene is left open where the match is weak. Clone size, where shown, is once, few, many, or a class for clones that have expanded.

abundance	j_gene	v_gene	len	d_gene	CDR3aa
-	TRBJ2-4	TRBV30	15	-	CAWSPDRSNKNIQYF
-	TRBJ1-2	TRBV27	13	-	CASSLSGAYGYTF
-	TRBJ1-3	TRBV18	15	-	CASSETESSGNTIYF
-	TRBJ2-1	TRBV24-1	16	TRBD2	CATSDTLAEHYNEQFF
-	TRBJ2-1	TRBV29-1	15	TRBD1	CSVARTGGGPNEQFF
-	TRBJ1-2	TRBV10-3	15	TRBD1	CAISEMEGARYGYTF
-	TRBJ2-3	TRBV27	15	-	CASSFFAVGADTQYF
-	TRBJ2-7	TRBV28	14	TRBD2	CASSTSGRVDEQYF
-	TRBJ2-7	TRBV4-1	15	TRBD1	CASSQEEDRGYEQYF
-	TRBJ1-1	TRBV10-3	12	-	CAIRGQETEAFF
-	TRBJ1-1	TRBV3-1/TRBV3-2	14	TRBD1	CASRNSGTVYEAFF
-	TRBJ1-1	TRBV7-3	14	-	CASSLAGPNTEAFF
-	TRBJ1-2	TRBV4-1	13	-	CASSQGLPSPYTF
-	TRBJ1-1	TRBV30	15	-	CAWTEPQAYRAEAFF
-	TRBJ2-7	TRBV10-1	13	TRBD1	CASSRDSSYEQYF
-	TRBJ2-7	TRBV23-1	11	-	CASSRVREQYF
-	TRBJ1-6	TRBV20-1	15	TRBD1	CSASLGTAVDSPLHF
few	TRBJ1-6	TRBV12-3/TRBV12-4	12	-	CASSLPDSPLHF
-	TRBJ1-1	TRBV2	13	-	CASSDLEVSEAFF
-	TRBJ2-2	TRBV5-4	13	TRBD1	CASSTEQTGQVFF
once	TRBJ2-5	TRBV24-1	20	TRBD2	CATSDLRLAGGRLYQETQYF
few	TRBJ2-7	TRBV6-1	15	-	CASSELLSSSYEQYF
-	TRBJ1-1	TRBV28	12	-	CASSFPPRGAFF
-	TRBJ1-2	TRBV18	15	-	CASSPSGGTNYGYTF
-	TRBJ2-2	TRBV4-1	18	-	CASSQEERAGPNTGELFF
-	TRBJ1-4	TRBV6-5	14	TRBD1	CASRKGTGNEKLFF
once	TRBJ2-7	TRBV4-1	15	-	CASSQGVGLSYEQYF